The T cell receptor (beta chain) under discussion was sequenced for a study of shared clonotypes between healthy human individuals. There are 14 residues in the CDR3. Trimming shortened V by 4 bases and J by 4 bases, and 11 bases separated the two germline ends. The germline V gene encodes CDR1 SEHNR and CDR2 FQNEAQ (reference sequence). Naivety among CD8 cells was defined by CD45RO negativity and positive CCR7 selection, thereby excluding terminally differentiated effector memory CD45RA+ cells. Produced via immunoSEQ multiplex PCR; TCRdb's table is partial and in-frame only. This table holds around 600,000 clones, 90% to 95% found once.

The origin of this receptor is a woman aged 25 to 39 in good health. The material sequenced was naive CD8+ T cells sorted from blood. The rearrangement links TRBV7-9 to TRBJ2-1; no firm D call. CDR3 in DNA: TGTGCCAGCAGCTCCCCTCTTGATTACAATGAGCAGTTCTTC. Protein: CASSSPLDYNEQFF.